This passage covers 5 T cell receptor beta chains from one sample sequenced in a study of CD8 T cells in Susac syndrome. Reverse transcription of about 0.45 to 1 ug RNA was carried out with random hexamers. TCRdb reprocessed the immunoSEQ multiplex PCR reads with MiXCR, giving one entry per CDR3 protein. The sample contains about 170,000 distinct CDR3 sequences, about 96% of which appear only once. The specimen was CD4+ T cells from PBMCs. The origin of the receptors is a human donor with Susac syndrome.

The V call is TRBV3-1, the J call TRBJ1-1, with TRBD1 identical over 7 bases. V was pared by 1 base and J by 7 bases, with 9 bases of the junction left unmatched. CDR3 size: 15 residues. Germline V gene sequence: CDR1 LGHDT, CDR2 YNNKEL (reference sequence). For the CDR3, the DNA is TGTGCCAGCAGCCAAGGAGCAGGAGGGGGCTATGAAGCTTTCTTT. It is translated as CASSQGAGGGYEAFF.

This rearrangement joins TRBV10-3 to TRBJ2-1, with D unresolved. V lost 4 bases to trimming and J lost 5 bases, with 12 bases between them. The CDR3 sequence is 14 residues long. Germline V gene lookup returns CDR1 ENHRY and CDR2 SYGVKD. The CDR3 nucleotides are TGTGCCATCAGTGCCAGGCTCCGGGACAATGAGCAGTTCTTC. The encoded protein is CAISARLRDNEQFF.

The V gene is TRBV28, the J gene TRBJ1-5; D gene ambiguous. With 11 bases removed from V and 5 bases from J, the gap between germline ends came to 13 bases. The CDR3 is made up of 12 amino acids. From germline, CDR1 is MDHEN and CDR2 SYDVKM. For the CDR3, the DNA is TGTGCCTCGTCAGTGTCGGATCAGCCCCAGCATTTT. This encodes CASSVSDQPQHF.

The chain employs TRBV29-1 and TRBJ2-5; the match to TRBD1 covers 9 bases. The length of the CDR3 is 13 residues. Germline V lookup: CDR1 SQVTM, CDR2 ANQGSEA. V was pared by 4 bases and J by 3 bases, with 3 bases of the junction left unmatched. CDR3 sequence: CSVGRTGEETQYF. Written as DNA, the CDR3 is TGCAGCGTTGGCCGGACAGGGGAAGAGACCCAGTACTTC.

The J gene is TRBJ1-5, the V gene TRBV2; no clear D gene. Trimming took 7 bases from V and 5 from J, leaving 12 bases between them. Germline lookup yields CDR1 SNHLY and CDR2 FYNNEI. The CDR3 length is 13 residues. CDR3 amino acids: CASTPQVDQPQHF. The CDR3 nucleotides are TGTGCCAGCACTCCCCAGGTGGATCAGCCCCAGCATTTT.